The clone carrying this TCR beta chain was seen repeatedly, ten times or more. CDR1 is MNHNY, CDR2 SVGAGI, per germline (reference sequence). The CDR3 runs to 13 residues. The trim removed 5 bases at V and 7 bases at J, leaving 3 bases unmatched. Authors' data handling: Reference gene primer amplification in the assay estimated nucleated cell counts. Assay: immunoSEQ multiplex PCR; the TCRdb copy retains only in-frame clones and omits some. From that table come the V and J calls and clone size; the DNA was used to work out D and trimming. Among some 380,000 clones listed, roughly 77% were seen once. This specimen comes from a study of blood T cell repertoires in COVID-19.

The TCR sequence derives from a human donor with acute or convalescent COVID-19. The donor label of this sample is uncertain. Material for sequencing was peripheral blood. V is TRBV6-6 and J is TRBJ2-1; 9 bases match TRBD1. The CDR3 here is CASSPDRGNEQFF. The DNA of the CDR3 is TGTGCCAGCAGTCCGGACAGGGGTAATGAGCAGTTCTTC.